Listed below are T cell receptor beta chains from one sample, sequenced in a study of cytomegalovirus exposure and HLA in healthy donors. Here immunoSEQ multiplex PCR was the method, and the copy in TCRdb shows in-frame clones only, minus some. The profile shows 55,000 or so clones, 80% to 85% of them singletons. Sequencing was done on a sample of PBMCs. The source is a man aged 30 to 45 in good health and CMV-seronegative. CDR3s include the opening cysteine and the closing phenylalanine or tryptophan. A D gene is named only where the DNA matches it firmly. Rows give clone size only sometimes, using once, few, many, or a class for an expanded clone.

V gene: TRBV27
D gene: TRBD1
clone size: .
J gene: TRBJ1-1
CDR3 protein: CASSFASQGADTEAFF
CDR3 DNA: TGTGCCAGCAGTTTTGCATCCCAGGGGGCGGACACTGAAGCTTTCTTT

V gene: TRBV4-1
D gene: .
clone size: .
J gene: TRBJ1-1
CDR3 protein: CASSQERVAGNTEAFF
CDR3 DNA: TGCGCCAGCAGCCAAGAGAGGGTGGCAGGGAACACTGAAGCTTTCTTT

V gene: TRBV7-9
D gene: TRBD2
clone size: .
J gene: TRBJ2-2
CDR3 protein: CASSSGLAAMNTGELFF
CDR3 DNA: TGTGCCAGCAGTTCGGGACTAGCGGCGATGAACACCGGGGAGCTGTTTTTT

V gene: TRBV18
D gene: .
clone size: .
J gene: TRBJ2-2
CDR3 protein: CASPKTGTQTSTDTGELFF
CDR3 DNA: TGTGCCAGCCCAAAAACAGGGACTCAGACTAGCACTGACACCGGGGAGCTGTTTTTT

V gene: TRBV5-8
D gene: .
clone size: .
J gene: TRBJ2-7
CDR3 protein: CASSLVSVYEQYF
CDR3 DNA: TGTGCCAGCAGCTTGGTGTCAGTCTACGAGCAGTACTTC

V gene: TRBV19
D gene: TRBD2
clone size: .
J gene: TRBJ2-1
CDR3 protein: CASSRTSGSVEQFF
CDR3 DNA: TGTGCCAGTAGTAGGACTAGCGGGAGCGTTGAGCAGTTCTTC

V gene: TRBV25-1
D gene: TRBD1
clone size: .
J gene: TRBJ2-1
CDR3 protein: CASSERTGEQFF
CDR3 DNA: TGTGCCAGCAGTGAACGGACAGGAGAGCAGTTCTTC

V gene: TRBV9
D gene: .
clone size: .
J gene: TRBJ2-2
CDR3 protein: CASSRTPTGELFF
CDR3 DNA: TGTGCCAGCAGCCGGACACCGACCGGGGAGCTGTTTTTT

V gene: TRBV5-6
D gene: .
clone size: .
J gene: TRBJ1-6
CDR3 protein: CASSLTGFGSPLHF
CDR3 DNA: TGTGCCAGCAGCTTGACAGGGTTTGGTTCACCCCTCCACTTT

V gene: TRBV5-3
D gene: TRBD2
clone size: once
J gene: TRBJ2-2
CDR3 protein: CARSLGGGAAGELFF
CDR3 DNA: TGTGCCAGAAGCTTAGGCGGGGGGGCCGCCGGGGAGCTGTTTTTT

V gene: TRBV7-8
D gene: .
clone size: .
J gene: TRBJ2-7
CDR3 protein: CASSLDIPYEQYF
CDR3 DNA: TGTGCCAGCAGCTTAGACATACCCTACGAGCAGTACTTC

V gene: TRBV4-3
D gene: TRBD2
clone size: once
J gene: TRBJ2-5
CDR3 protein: CASSQEDRGGGETQYF
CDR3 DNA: TGCGCCAGCAGCCAAGAAGACCGGGGGGGCGGTGAGACCCAGTACTTC

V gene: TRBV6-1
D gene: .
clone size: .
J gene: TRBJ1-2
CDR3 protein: CASSEGGRNYGYTF
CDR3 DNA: TGTGCCAGCAGTGAAGGCGGTCGGAACTATGGCTACACCTTC

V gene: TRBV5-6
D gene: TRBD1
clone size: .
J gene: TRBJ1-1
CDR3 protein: CASGQTGRNTEAFF
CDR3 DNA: TGTGCCAGCGGTCAGACAGGGCGTAACACTGAAGCTTTCTTT

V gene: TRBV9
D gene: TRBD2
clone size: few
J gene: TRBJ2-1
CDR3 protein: CASSVATSLLTNEQFF
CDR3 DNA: TGTGCCAGCAGCGTAGCGACTAGCCTTTTGACTAATGAGCAGTTCTTC

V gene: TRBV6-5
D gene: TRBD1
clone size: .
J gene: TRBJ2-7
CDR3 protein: CASSRTRDRAYEQYF
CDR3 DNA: TGTGCCAGCAGTAGAACTCGGGACAGAGCCTACGAGCAGTACTTC

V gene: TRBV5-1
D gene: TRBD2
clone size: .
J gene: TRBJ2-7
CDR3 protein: CASSFGAGIPTEQYF
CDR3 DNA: TGCGCCAGCAGCTTCGGAGCGGGAATTCCTACGGAGCAGTACTTC

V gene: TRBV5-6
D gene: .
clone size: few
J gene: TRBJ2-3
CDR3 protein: CASSRRVGGTTDTQYF
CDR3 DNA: TGTGCCAGCAGCCGCCGGGTAGGAGGTACCACAGATACGCAGTATTTT

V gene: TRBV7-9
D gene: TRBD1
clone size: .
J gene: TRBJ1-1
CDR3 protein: CASAFTGGASEAFF
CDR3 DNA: TGTGCCAGCGCCTTTACAGGGGGCGCCTCTGAAGCTTTCTTT

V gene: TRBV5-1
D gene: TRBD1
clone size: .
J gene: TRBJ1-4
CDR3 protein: CASSSEPGTGYEKLFF
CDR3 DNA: TGCGCCAGCAGCTCGGAACCCGGGACAGGGTACGAAAAACTGTTTTTT

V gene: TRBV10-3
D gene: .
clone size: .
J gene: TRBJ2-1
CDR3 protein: CAIRGSSYNEQFF
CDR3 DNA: TGTGCCATCAGAGGGAGCTCCTACAATGAGCAGTTCTTC

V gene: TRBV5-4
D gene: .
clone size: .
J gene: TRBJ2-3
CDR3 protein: CASSSDLPSTDTQYF
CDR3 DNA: TGTGCCAGCAGCTCCGACTTACCTAGCACAGATACGCAGTATTTT

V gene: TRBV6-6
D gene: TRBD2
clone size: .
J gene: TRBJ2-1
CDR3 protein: CASIMTSGNYNEQFF
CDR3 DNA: TGTGCCAGCATTATGACTAGCGGTAACTACAATGAGCAGTTCTTC

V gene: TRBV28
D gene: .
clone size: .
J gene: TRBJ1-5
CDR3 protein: CASNIPDSISNQPQHF
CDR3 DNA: TGTGCCAGCAATATCCCGGACAGCATCTCCAATCAGCCCCAGCATTTT

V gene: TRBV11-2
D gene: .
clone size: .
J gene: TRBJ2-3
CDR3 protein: CASSPWTEALFTQYF
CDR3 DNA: TGTGCCAGCAGTCCCTGGACAGAGGCTTTGTTTACGCAGTATTTT

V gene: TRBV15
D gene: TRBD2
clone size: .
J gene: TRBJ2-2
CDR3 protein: CATSRESWREGYGELFF
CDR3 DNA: TGTGCCACCAGCAGAGAGTCGTGGCGGGAGGGGTACGGGGAGCTGTTTTTT

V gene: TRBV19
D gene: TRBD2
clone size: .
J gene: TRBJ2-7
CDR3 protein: CASSPSRGVPYEQYF
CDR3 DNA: TGTGCCAGTAGTCCTTCCCGGGGGGTCCCCTACGAGCAGTACTTC

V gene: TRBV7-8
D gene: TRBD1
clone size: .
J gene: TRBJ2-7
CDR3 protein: CASSSLRDRGDEQYF
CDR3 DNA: TGTGCCAGCAGTTCTCTCAGGGACAGGGGCGACGAGCAGTACTTC

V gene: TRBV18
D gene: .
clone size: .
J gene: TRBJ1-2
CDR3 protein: CASSPSQGLLTHYGYTF
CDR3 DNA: TGTGCCAGCTCACCGTCCCAGGGGCTCCTCACCCACTATGGCTACACCTTC

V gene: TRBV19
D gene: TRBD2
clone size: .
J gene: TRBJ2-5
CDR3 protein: CASSARLAGGPGSETQYF
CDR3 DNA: TGTGCCAGTAGTGCCCGACTAGCGGGGGGGCCCGGGTCAGAGACCCAGTACTTC

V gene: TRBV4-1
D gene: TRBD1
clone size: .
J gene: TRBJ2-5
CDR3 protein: CASSQDVLSRRQGTQETQYF
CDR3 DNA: TGCGCCAGCAGCCAAGATGTGCTAAGTCGAAGACAGGGGACGCAAGAGACCCAGTACTTC

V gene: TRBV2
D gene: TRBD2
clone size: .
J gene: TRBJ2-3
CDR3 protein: CASRAERSGRAGGDTQYF
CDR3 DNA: TGTGCCAGCAGGGCCGAGAGAAGCGGGAGGGCCGGGGGAGATACGCAGTATTTT

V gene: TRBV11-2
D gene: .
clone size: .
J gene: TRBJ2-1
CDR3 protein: CASSLNYINEQFF
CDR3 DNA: TGTGCCAGCAGCTTAAACTATATCAATGAGCAGTTCTTC

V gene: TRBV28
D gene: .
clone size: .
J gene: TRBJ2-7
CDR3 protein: CASIGGGLYEQYF
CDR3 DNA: TGTGCCAGCATAGGGGGGGGTCTCTACGAGCAGTACTTC

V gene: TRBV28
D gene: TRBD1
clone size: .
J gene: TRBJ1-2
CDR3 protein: CASTTGQGDYYGYTF
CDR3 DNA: TGTGCCAGCACTACGGGACAGGGGGACTACTATGGCTACACCTTC

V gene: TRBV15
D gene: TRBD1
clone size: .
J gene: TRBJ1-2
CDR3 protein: CATSKTGTGPTDGYTF
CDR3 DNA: TGTGCCACCAGCAAAACCGGGACAGGGCCAACAGATGGCTACACCTTC

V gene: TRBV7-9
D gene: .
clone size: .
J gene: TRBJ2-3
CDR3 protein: CASTARVTDTQYF
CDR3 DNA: TGTGCCAGCACCGCCCGGGTCACAGATACGCAGTATTTT

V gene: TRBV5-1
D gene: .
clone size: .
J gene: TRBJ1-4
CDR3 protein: CASSWTATNEKLFF
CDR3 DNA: TGCGCCAGCAGCTGGACAGCAACTAATGAAAAACTGTTTTTT

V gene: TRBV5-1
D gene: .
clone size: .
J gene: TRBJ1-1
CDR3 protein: CASSLDYGQPLNTEAFF
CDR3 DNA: TGCGCCAGCAGCTTGGATTACGGACAGCCGTTGAACACTGAAGCTTTCTTT

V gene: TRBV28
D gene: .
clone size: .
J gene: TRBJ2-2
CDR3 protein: CASREQGTGELFF
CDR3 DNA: TGTGCCAGCAGAGAACAGGGAACCGGGGAGCTGTTTTTT

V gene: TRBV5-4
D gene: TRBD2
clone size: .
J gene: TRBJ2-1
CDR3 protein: CASSSAGTSLVGEQFF
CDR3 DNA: TGTGCCAGCAGCTCCGCCGGGACTAGCCTCGTAGGTGAGCAGTTCTTC

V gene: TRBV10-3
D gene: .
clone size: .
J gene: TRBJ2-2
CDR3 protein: CAISNRDTGELFF
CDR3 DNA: TGTGCCATCAGTAACAGGGATACCGGGGAGCTGTTTTTT

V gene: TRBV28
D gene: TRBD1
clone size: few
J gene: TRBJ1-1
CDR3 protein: CASSSWTGAPMNTEAFF
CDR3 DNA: TGTGCCAGCAGTTCCTGGACAGGGGCGCCCATGAACACTGAAGCTTTCTTT

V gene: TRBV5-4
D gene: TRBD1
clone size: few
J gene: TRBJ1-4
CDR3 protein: CASSRTGVKEKLFF
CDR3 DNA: TGTGCCAGCAGCCGGACAGGGGTGAAAGAAAAACTGTTTTTT

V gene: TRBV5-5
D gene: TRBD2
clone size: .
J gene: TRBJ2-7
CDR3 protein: CASSGRLAGSYEQYF
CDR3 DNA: TGTGCCAGCAGCGGCCGACTAGCGGGGTCCTACGAGCAGTACTTC

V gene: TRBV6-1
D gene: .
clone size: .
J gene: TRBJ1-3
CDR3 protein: CASSEFSRGNTIYF
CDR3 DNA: TGTGCCAGCAGTGAATTTAGTCGGGGAAACACCATATATTTT

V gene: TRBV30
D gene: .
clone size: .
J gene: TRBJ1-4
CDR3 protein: CAWKVPGGEKLFF
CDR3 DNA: TGTGCCTGGAAAGTCCCCGGGGGGGAAAAACTGTTTTTT

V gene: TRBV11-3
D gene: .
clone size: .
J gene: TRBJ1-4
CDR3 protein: CASSLGRTAETNEKLFF
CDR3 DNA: TGTGCCAGCAGCTTAGGTAGGACAGCCGAAACTAATGAAAAACTGTTTTTT

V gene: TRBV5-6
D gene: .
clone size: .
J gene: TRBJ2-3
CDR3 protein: CASSSRWGLSTDTQYF
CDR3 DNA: TGTGCCAGCAGCTCTCGATGGGGGCTCAGCACAGATACGCAGTATTTT